These T cell receptor beta chains were read from a single sample in a study of cytomegalovirus exposure and HLA in healthy donors. Profiling relied on immunoSEQ multiplex PCR, and the TCRdb table lists in-frame clones only, not all of them. The table lists 150,000 to 200,000 clones, approximately 80% of them singletons, with 2% to 3% in the top ten. The specimen was PBMCs. All receptors come from a woman aged 40 to 50 in good health and CMV-seropositive. CDR3s include the opening cysteine and the closing phenylalanine or tryptophan. The D gene is left open where the match is weak. Expanded clones are given a class, and other clones once, few, many or no size at all.

.	.	TRBV6-6	TRBJ1-5	TGTGCCAGCAGTTATAGCAACACCAATCAGCCCCAGCATTTT	CASSYSNTNQPQHF
.	.	TRBV2	TRBJ2-7	TGTGCCAGCAGGCGACAGATAGTCTACGAGCAGTACTTC	CASRRQIVYEQYF
few	.	TRBV4-2	TRBJ1-1	TGTGCCAGCAGCCAAGATCGGGGGGTAACTGAAGCTTTCTTT	CASSQDRGVTEAFF
few	TRBD1	TRBV4-3	TRBJ2-5	TGCGCCAGCAGCCCCGGGACAGGGGGCTTAGGGACCCAGTACTTC	CASSPGTGGLGTQYF
.	.	TRBV7-9	TRBJ2-7	TGTGCCAGCAGCTTAAGTCAGGGTGCCAGGAACGAGCAGTACTTC	CASSLSQGARNEQYF
.	TRBD2	TRBV4-3	TRBJ2-7	TGCGCCAGCAGCCCCCAGAGTGCGGGAGGGCCTTACGAGCAGTACTTC	CASSPQSAGGPYEQYF
few	.	TRBV6-6	TRBJ1-1	TGTGCCAGCAGGGAGGGGACTGAAGCTTTCTTT	CASREGTEAFF
.	.	TRBV18	TRBJ1-2	TGTGCCAGCTCCGTGGACACATCTAACTATGGCTACACCTTC	CASSVDTSNYGYTF
.	.	TRBV25-1	TRBJ1-2	TGTGCCAGCAGTGATGAGCGGGAGGGTGGCTACACCTTC	CASSDEREGGYTF
.	TRBD2	TRBV25-1	TRBJ2-7	TGTGCCAACCCCACTGCCGAGACAGGGACTAGCGGGAGCCACGAGCAGTACTTC	CANPTAETGTSGSHEQYF
.	TRBD2	TRBV19	TRBJ2-3	TGTGCCAGTAGAAATTGGCGGGAGGGCCGGAATACGCAGTATTTT	CASRNWREGRNTQYF
few	TRBD2	TRBV19	TRBJ2-7	TGTGCCAGTAGTACCTTACTAGCGGTCGTTTACGAGCAGTACTTC	CASSTLLAVVYEQYF
.	TRBD1	TRBV30	TRBJ1-5	TGTGCCTGGAGTGTTTTAACAGGGGGCGCAGATCAGCCCCAGCATTTT	CAWSVLTGGADQPQHF
once	.	TRBV7-8	TRBJ1-2	TGTGCCAGCAGTCTAGGGGCAGGGAATGGCTATGGCTACACCTTC	CASSLGAGNGYGYTF
.	.	TRBV21-1	TRBJ2-7	TGTGCCAGCAGCAAAGAGGGTGCCGGGGGTAGCTCCTACGAGCAGTACTTC	CASSKEGAGGSSYEQYF
.	.	TRBV5-1	TRBJ1-1	TGCGCCAGCAGCTTGATAGGACAGAGAAACACTGAAGCTTTCTTT	CASSLIGQRNTEAFF
.	.	TRBV6-6	TRBJ1-6	TGTGCCACATCAAGCGGGGGCAATTCACCCCTCCACTTT	CATSSGGNSPLHF
.	.	TRBV28	TRBJ1-4	TGTGCCAGCATATGGAGGGGAGGGGAAAAACTGTTTTTT	CASIWRGGEKLFF
.	TRBD2	TRBV4-2	TRBJ2-2	TGTGCCAGCAGCCAAGAAGGGGGACTAGCTAACACCGGGGAGCTGTTTTTT	CASSQEGGLANTGELFF
.	.	TRBV25-1	TRBJ2-1	TGTGCCAGCAGTGGGAGTGGGTCCTACAATGAGCAGTTCTTC	CASSGSGSYNEQFF
few	.	TRBV6-5	TRBJ1-1	TGTGCCAGCAGTTACTCTACACCGAACACTGAAGCTTTCTTT	CASSYSTPNTEAFF
few	.	TRBV19	TRBJ2-7	TGTGCCAGTAGTTTAGCCGGACGGGGGAGCTCCTACGAGCAGTACTTC	CASSLAGRGSSYEQYF
.	TRBD2	TRBV6-5	TRBJ2-1	TGTGCCAGCGCTCTAGCGGGGGGCAGTGAGCAGTTCTTC	CASALAGGSEQFF
once	.	TRBV7-2	TRBJ2-7	TGTGCCAGCAGTCTAGGCATGAGTCCCTACGAGCAGTACTTC	CASSLGMSPYEQYF
once	.	TRBV19	TRBJ2-6	TGTGCAGTGTCCCGGGGGGGGGCCAACGTCCTGACTTTC	CAVSRGGANVLTF
few	.	TRBV7-9	TRBJ2-7	TGTGCCAGCAGCTTAGGGGGTCATCAAAGGGGCGAGCAGTACTTC	CASSLGGHQRGEQYF
.	TRBD1	TRBV5-6	TRBJ1-6	TGTGCCAGCAGCTTCTCCGGACAGGGGATCTATAATTCACCCCTCCACTTT	CASSFSGQGIYNSPLHF
.	.	TRBV11-2	TRBJ1-3	TGTGCCAGCAGCTCTGCAGGAGGACGGCTGGACAACACCATATATTTT	CASSSAGGRLDNTIYF
.	.	TRBV4-1	TRBJ1-6	TGCGCCAGCAGCCAAGATAACGTCGGTCGGCCCCTCCACTTT	CASSQDNVGRPLHF
.	.	TRBV5-5	TRBJ2-7	TGTGCCAGCAGCTTGTTCCTATCAGGGGACGAGCAGTACTTC	CASSLFLSGDEQYF
.	.	TRBV15	TRBJ2-1	TGTGCCACCAGCAGAGATACCGCGAGCTCCTACAATGAGCAGTTCTTC	CATSRDTASSYNEQFF
.	.	TRBV2	TRBJ2-3	TGTGCCAGCAAAGAGTCGGGAGGCACAGATACGCAGTATTTT	CASKESGGTDTQYF
.	.	TRBV4-1	TRBJ1-6	TGCGCCAGCAGCCCCGGAGGCCCGACACATAATAATTCACCCCTCCACTTT	CASSPGGPTHNNSPLHF
.	.	TRBV9	TRBJ2-1	TGTGCCAGCAGCGTAGCTACGACCCCCGGGTATGAGCAGTTCTTC	CASSVATTPGYEQFF
once	.	TRBV30	TRBJ1-5	TGTGCCTGGAGTGTAGAAACCCCAGGGGTGAATCAGCCCCAGCATTTT	CAWSVETPGVNQPQHF